Shown below are 9 T cell receptor beta chains from a single sample sequenced in a study of T cells after posttransplantation cyclophosphamide. Treatment was busulfan-fludarabine conditioning, a marrow graft, and cyclophosphamide on days +3 and +4. The repertoire was sequenced with immunoSEQ multiplex PCR; TCRdb's copy has only in-frame clones and lacks some. Singletons are absent from the sample, which has some 18,000 clones. The source material was PBMCs, sampled after allogeneic stem cell transplant with posttransplant cyclophosphamide. These TCRs come from a female patient aged 30 to 45 who received an allogeneic stem cell transplant from a related donor, was CMV-positive, and had no GVHD. Some T cells may be the graft donor's.

This clone has a handful of counts. The chain is built from TRBV28 and TRBJ2-5; TRBD2 aligns across 8 bases. Matching the DNA end better, TRBJ2-7 makes the J call doubtful. The CDR3 is 15 amino acids. The germline V gene encodes CDR1 MDHEN and CDR2 SYDVKM. CDR3 coding DNA: TGTGCCAGCAGTTTATTGGCTAGCGGGTCCTACGAGCAGTACTTC. It specifies CASSLLASGSYEQYF.

This clone was seen repeatedly, ten times or more. The chain recombines TRBV7-9 with TRBJ2-1; 9 bases map to TRBD2. CDR3 length: 14 amino acids. V was clipped by 7 bases and J by 5 bases; unmatched bases: 6. Germline V gives CDR1 SEHNR, CDR2 FQNEAQ (reference sequence). The CDR3 is CASKGLANNNEQFF. CDR3 in DNA: TGTGCCAGCAAAGGACTAGCGAATAACAATGAGCAGTTCTTC.

This clone was found many times. CDR3 DNA: TGTGCCAGCAGTGAAGCTTGGGGCAGGGACTATGGCTACACCTTC. The encoded protein is CASSEAWGRDYGYTF. The chain uses TRBV2 and TRBJ1-2; weak D call: TRBD1 (5 bases). CDR1 is SNHLY, CDR2 FYNNEI, per germline. CDR3 length equals 15 residues. The ends were cut back, 0 bases at V and 3 bases at J, with 11 bases in the middle.

This clone came up many times. The chain uses TRBV19 and TRBJ1-1; no firm D call. Trimming stripped 6 bases from V and 5 bases from J, with 16 bases between. Germline-derived CDR1 and CDR2 are LNHDA and SQIVND (reference sequence). This CDR3 has 14 amino acids. In nucleotides, the CDR3 is TGTGCCAGTAGGACCCCCGGAGGGAGTACTGAAGCTTTCTTT. It is translated as CASRTPGGSTEAFF.

This clone was seen many times. This chain joins TRBV18 and TRBJ2-1, with a tentative D call TRBD1 (6 bases). Trimming pared 6 bases from V and 0 bases from J, leaving 12 bases between. Germline assignment: CDR1 KGHSH and CDR2 LQKENI. This CDR3 is 15 amino acids long. CDR3 bases: TGTGCCAGCTCTCGAACAGGGAGCTCCTACAATGAGCAGTTCTTC. Protein sequence: CASSRTGSSYNEQFF.

This clone was seen more than once but under ten times. The chain is built from TRBV28 and TRBJ1-6; D uncertain. Germline V gene sequence: CDR1 MDHEN, CDR2 SYDVKM. V lost 5 bases, J lost 10 bases, and 12 bases lay in between. The CDR3 is 13 amino acids. CDR3 sequence: CASSPARSSPLHF. The DNA for the CDR3 is TGTGCCAGCAGTCCCGCCCGGAGCTCACCCCTCCACTTT.

This clone was recorded many times. The V gene is TRBV5-5, the J gene TRBJ1-2, with 12 bases lining up with TRBD1. The CDR3 spans 17 residues. The V gene end was trimmed by 2 bases and the J gene end by 6 bases; junction bases not matched to a gene: 11. Germline CDR1 and CDR2: SGHKS and YYEKEE (reference sequence). For the CDR3, the DNA is TGTGCCAGCAGCTTATACCCGGGACAGGGGGCGCTTAATGGCTACACCTTC. Translation gives CASSLYPGQGALNGYTF.

This chain uses TRBV5-5 with TRBJ2-5; TRBD1 aligns across 8 bases. The J call could be wrong; TRBJ2-7 is a better fit for the DNA end. The germline gives CDR1 SGHKS, CDR2 YYEKEE (reference sequence). CDR3 size: 14 residues. CDR3 residues: CASSLLTGAYEQYF. The CDR3 DNA sequence: TGTGCCAGCAGCTTATTGACAGGGGCCTACGAGCAGTACTTC.

Many counts were recorded for this clone. The CDR3 protein is CASSYSGSGAAYEQYF. The CDR3 nucleotides read TGTGCCAGCAGTTACTCGGGAAGCGGGGCTGCTTACGAGCAGTACTTC. This chain uses TRBV6-5 with TRBJ2-7; 7 nucleotides match TRBD2. Germline lookup yields CDR1 MNHEY and CDR2 SVGAGI. CDR3 length equals 16 residues. After removal of 0 bases from V and 4 bases from J, the junction contained 9 bases not matched to a gene.